This record concerns one TCR beta chain sequence. The data were taken from a study of blood T cell repertoires in COVID-19. Study-level background: Samples came from the United States, Italy and Spain, spanning acute and convalescent COVID-19. T cells, B-cell-depleted T cells, or PBMCs provided the cDNA or gDNA that served as material.

The CDR3 has 14 residues. Trimming removed 4 bases from V and 8 bases from J, with 14 bases in between. Germline CDR1 and CDR2: LNHDA and SQIVND (reference sequence). Libraries were prepared by immunoSEQ multiplex PCR; TCRdb keeps only in-frame clonotypes and omits some of them. The sample holds 95,000 to 110,000 clones, about 85% seen once. Sequenced sample: peripheral blood. This TCR was recovered from a man aged 45 to 65 in a cohort sampled during active COVID-19. The genes are TRBV19 and TRBJ1-4, with D possibly TRBD1 on 6 matching bases. The CDR3 sequence: CASSKQGFGEKLFF. In nucleotides, the CDR3 is TGTGCCAGTAGTAAACAGGGTTTTGGCGAAAAACTGTTTTTT. Variable domain in full (rest from reference TRBV19 and TRBJ1-4): DGGITQSPKYLFRKEGQNVTLSCEQNLNHDAMYWYRQDPGQGLRLIYYSQIVNDFQKGDIAEGYSVSREKKESFPLTVTSAQKNPTAFYLCASSKQGFGEKLFFGSGTQLSVL.